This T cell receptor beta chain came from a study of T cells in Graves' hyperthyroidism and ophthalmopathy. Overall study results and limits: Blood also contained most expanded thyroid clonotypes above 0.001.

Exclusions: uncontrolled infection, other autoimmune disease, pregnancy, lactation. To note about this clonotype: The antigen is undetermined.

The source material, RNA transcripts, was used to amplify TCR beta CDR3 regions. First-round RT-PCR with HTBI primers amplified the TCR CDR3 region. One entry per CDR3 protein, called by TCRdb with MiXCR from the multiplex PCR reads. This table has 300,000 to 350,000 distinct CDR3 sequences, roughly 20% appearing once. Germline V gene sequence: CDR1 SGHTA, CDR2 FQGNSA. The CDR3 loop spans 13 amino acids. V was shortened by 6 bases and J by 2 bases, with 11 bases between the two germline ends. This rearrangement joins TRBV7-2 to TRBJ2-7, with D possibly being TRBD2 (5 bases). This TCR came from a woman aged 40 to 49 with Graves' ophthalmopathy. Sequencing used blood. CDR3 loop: CASSDDGAYEQYF. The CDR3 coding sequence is TGTGCCAGCAGTGACGACGGGGCCTACGAGCAGTACTTC.